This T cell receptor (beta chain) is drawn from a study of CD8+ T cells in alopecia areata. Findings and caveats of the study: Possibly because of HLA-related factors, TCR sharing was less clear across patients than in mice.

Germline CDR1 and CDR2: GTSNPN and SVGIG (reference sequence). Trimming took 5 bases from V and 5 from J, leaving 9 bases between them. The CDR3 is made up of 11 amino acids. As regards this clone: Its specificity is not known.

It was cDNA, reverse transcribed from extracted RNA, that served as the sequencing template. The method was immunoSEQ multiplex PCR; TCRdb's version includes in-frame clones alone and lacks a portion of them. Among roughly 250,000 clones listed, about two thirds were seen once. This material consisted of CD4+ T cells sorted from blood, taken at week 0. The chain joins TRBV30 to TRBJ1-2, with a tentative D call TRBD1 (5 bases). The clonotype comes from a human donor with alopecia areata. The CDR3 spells CAWGASYGYTF. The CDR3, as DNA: TGTGCCTGGGGGGCATCTTATGGCTACACCTTC.